A single sample is the source of the 19 T cell receptor beta chains below, sequenced in a study of vaccination and CD4 T cells after COVID-19. Indicated treatment: approximately 10-day PBMC culture with coronavirus spike peptide pools or control peptides (ViraFEST assay). Their antigens are not known. An Oncomine TCR Beta short-read assay was used to sequence the DNA from cultured CD4+ T cells. TCRdb itself ran the PCR reads through MiXCR, one entry per CDR3 protein. The sample has thousands of distinct CDR3 sequences, about 40% seen once; the top ten hold 30% to 35%. Specimen: CD4+ T cells from blood, cultured in vitro. These TCRs come from a human donor who had recovered from COVID-19.

This clonotype was seen more than once but under ten times. The chain couples TRBV6-4 to TRBJ2-2; tentatively, D is TRBD1 (6 bases). The germline V gene encodes CDR1 MRHNA and CDR2 SNTAGT. The CDR3 consists of 14 residues. The ends were cut back, 6 bases at V and 5 bases at J, with 13 bases in the middle. The CDR3 protein is CASSGTPGTGELFF. The CDR3 DNA follows: TGTGCCAGCAGCGGGACACCGGGGACCGGGGAGCTGTTTTTT.

This clonotype was seen once. The rearrangement links TRBV6-2 or TRBV6-3 to TRBJ1-1; 9 bases fit TRBD1. V shed 2 bases, J shed 1 base, and the junction held 5 bases outside the gene matches. Germline CDR1 MNHEY, CDR2 SVGEGT. CDR3 length: 16 amino acids. CDR3 amino acids: CASSYGDRVRNTEAFF. CDR3 in DNA: TGTGCCAGCAGTTACGGGGACAGGGTGCGGAACACTGAAGCTTTCTTT.

In regard to this clonotype: The junction shows a germline mismatch at one end, possibly a read error. J is TRBJ2-6 and V is TRBV7-3; 8 positions agree with TRBD1. Germline V gene lookup returns CDR1 SGHTA and CDR2 FQGTGA. The CDR3 covers 16 residues. The CDR3 DNA sequence: TGCGCCAGCAGCCAAGAACAGGGGGCTGGGGCCAACGTCCTGACTTTC. Protein sequence: CASSQEQGAGANVLTF.

The rearrangement links TRBV18 to TRBJ2-7; weak D call: TRBD1 (6 bases). With 3 bases removed from V and 0 bases from J, the gap between germline ends came to 12 bases. Germline values: CDR1 KGHSH, CDR2 LQKENI. The CDR3 is made up of 15 amino acids. Here the CDR3 reads CASSPVLDSSYEQYF. CDR3 nucleotides: TGTGCCAGCTCACCGGTTTTGGACAGCTCCTACGAGCAGTACTTC.

The CDR3 nucleotides are TGTGCCAGCAGCTCCGGGACAGGGCAACGCTATGGCTACACCTTC. Its translation is CASSSGTGQRYGYTF. The chain combines TRBV7-9 with TRBJ1-2; 9 bases map to TRBD1. V gave up 4 bases and J gave up 4 bases; unmatched junction bases: 7. Germline assignment: CDR1 SEHNR and CDR2 FQNEAQ (reference sequence). The CDR3 length is 15 residues.

The J gene is TRBJ2-3, the V gene TRBV20-1, with 7 bases identical to TRBD1. Trimming took 3 bases from V and 4 from J; bases not matched to a gene: 1. Germline V gives CDR1 DFQATT, CDR2 SNEGSKA (reference sequence). The CDR3 length is 12 residues. CDR3 in amino acids: CSARTGPDTQYF. CDR3 nucleotides: TGCAGTGCTAGGACAGGGCCAGATACGCAGTATTTT.

J is TRBJ2-1 and V is TRBV19; the match to TRBD2 covers 11 bases. V lost 6 bases to trimming and J lost 3 bases; unmatched junction nucleotides: 7. CDR1 and CDR2 (germline): LNHDA, SQIVND (reference sequence). This CDR3 has 16 residues. The chain's CDR3 is CASRAASGGHYNEQFF. The DNA of the CDR3 is TGTGCCAGTAGGGCCGCTAGCGGGGGGCACTACAATGAGCAGTTCTTC.

By frequency in the sample, this clonotype is medium-sized. CDR3: CASSLALDRDDTQYF. Written as DNA, the CDR3 is TGTGCCAGCAGTTTAGCGCTGGACAGGGACGATACGCAGTATTTT. The chain joins TRBV12-3 or TRBV12-4 to TRBJ2-3; TRBD1 agrees at 8 bases. J gave up 6 bases and V 0 bases, and 5 bases lay outside the gene matches. The CDR3 consists of 15 residues.

The chain recombines TRBV10-3 with TRBJ2-6, with a possible D match to TRBD2 (7 bases). The CDR3 extends over 16 amino acids. CDR1 is ENHRY and CDR2 is SYGVKD in the germline V gene. Trimming took off 2 bases at V and 2 bases at J, with 10 bases between the two ends. CDR3 loop: CAISELGGAGANVLTF. In DNA, the CDR3 is TGTGCCATCAGTGAGCTAGGGGGGGCTGGGGCCAACGTCCTGACTTTC.

This clonotype was observed once. The CDR3 is CASSQDRRQGRVKRNTEAFF. CDR3 DNA: TGCGCCAGCAGCCAAGACCGACGGCAGGGGCGTGTCAAAAGGAACACTGAAGCTTTCTTT. The chain employs TRBV4-1 and TRBJ1-1; a weak D match, TRBD1 (6 bases). Germline assignment: CDR1 MGHRA and CDR2 YSYEKL. V lost 0 bases to trimming and J lost 1 base, with 24 bases between them. The CDR3 totals 20 residues.

This clonotype was observed a handful of times. J is TRBJ2-5 and V is TRBV5-1, with 7 bases fitting TRBD2. The trim removed 2 bases at V and 3 bases at J, leaving 7 bases unmatched. Germline loops: CDR1 SGHRS, CDR2 YFSETQ. This CDR3 spans 15 amino acids. The CDR3 loop is CASSLRGGGEETQYF. DNA of the CDR3: TGCGCCAGCAGCTTACGTGGGGGAGGGGAAGAGACCCAGTACTTC.

This clonotype has a handful of counts. The V call is TRBV20-1, the J call TRBJ2-1, with D possibly matching TRBD1 (7 bases). The CDR3 has 13 amino acids. The V gene lost 5 bases and the J gene lost 9 bases, with 17 bases spanning the gap. CDR1 and CDR2 (germline): DFQATT, SNEGSKA (reference sequence). The CDR3 DNA sequence: TGCAGTGCTCGATCCCAGGGGGGCGGTGAGCAGTTCTTC. Amino acid sequence: CSARSQGGGEQFF.

V and J are TRBV7-9 and TRBJ2-3; D is undetermined. Trimming stripped 9 bases from V and 2 bases from J, with 12 bases between. From germline, CDR1 is SEHNR and CDR2 FQNEAQ (reference sequence). The CDR3 is made up of 13 amino acids. The CDR3 here is CASSQLHTDTQYF. The CDR3 DNA reads TGTGCCAGTAGCCAACTTCACACAGATACGCAGTATTTT. The complete variable domain, with remaining parts taken from reference TRBV7-9 and TRBJ2-3, reads DTGVSQNPRHKITKRGQNVTFRCDPISEHNRLYWYRQTLGQGPEFLTYFQNEAQLEKSRLLSDRFSAERPKGSFSTLEIQRTEQGDSAMYLCASSQLHTDTQYFGPGTRLTVL.

The chain combines TRBV2 with TRBJ2-7; D unclear. V was shortened by 1 base and J by 6 bases, with 10 bases between the two germline ends. The length of the CDR3 is 13 residues. Germline V gives CDR1 SNHLY, CDR2 FYNNEI. DNA of the CDR3: TGTGCCAGCAGTGAAGGGAGTATTGGCGAGCAGTACTTC. This translates into CASSEGSIGEQYF.

Only a few counts were recorded for this clonotype. The CDR3 nucleotides read TGTGCCAGCAGCAAGGAACGAGAGGGATCATATACTGAAGCTTTCTTT. Amino acids: CASSKEREGSYTEAFF. The chain joins TRBV21-1 to TRBJ1-1. TRBV21-1 is recorded as a pseudogene. This CDR3 region has 16 residues.

V is TRBV19 and J is TRBJ1-6; D not certain. V was shortened by 6 bases and J by 3 bases, with 15 bases between the two germline ends. CDR3 length equals 16 residues. The germline CDR1 and CDR2 sequences are LNHDA and SQIVND (reference sequence). DNA for the CDR3: TGTGCCAGTAGCCTTATCGTCCCCAACTATAATTCACCCCTCCACTTT. As protein: CASSLIVPNYNSPLHF.

The chain has TRBV4-2 and TRBJ2-3, with D perhaps assigned TRBD1 or TRBD2 (5 bases each). Trimming shortened V by 1 base and J by 3 bases, and 14 bases separated the two germline ends. This CDR3 is 16 amino acids long. Germline V CDR1 and CDR2: LGHNA, YNFKEQ. CDR3 DNA sequence: TGTGCCAGCAGCCAAGCTTTCCGGGGCGGGACAGATACGCAGTATTTT. This sequence encodes CASSQAFRGGTDTQYF.

The CDR3 DNA follows: TGTGCCAGCTCAACAGGGTCCCAAGAGACCCAGTACTTC. Translation: CASSTGSQETQYF. This chain connects TRBV12-3 or TRBV12-4 to TRBJ2-5; D is possibly TRBD1 (6 bases). V was cut by 8 bases and J by 1 base, with 11 bases left in between. The CDR3 covers 13 residues.

The V call is TRBV12-3 or TRBV12-4, the J call TRBJ2-3; a weak D match, TRBD1 (5 bases). V shed 2 bases and J shed 2 bases, with 8 bases lying between them. The CDR3 spans 14 residues. CDR3 sequence: CASSLRTFTDTQYF. Written as DNA, the CDR3 is TGTGCCAGCAGTTTACGGACATTCACAGATACGCAGTATTTT.